The T cell receptor (beta chain) described here comes from a study of T cells expressing NK-cell markers. Study-level background: Sorted CD3+CD56+NKG2C+, CD3+CD56+NKG2C- and CD3+CD56-NKG2C+ T cells provided the TCR beta repertoires.

The authors generated TCR beta cDNA through 5'RACE template switching with UMIs. TCRdb reprocessed the 5' RACE reads; each CDR3 protein has one entry and no DNA is given. This sample carries about 430,000 distinct CDR3 sequences, with approximately 1.4% going to the ten biggest clones. The TCR originated in a woman aged 50 to 60 in good health. Input material: blood T cells: a sorted CD56 or NKG2C T cell subset, CD4+ or CD8+ T cells, or bulk PBMC T cells (not recorded which).

The CDR3 protein is CSASRTRGANEQFF. J is TRBJ2-1 and V is TRBV20-1; lacking DNA, the TRBD2 call made by TCRdb goes unchecked. The CDR3 extends over 14 amino acids. Germline lookup yields CDR1 DFQATT and CDR2 SNEGSKA (reference sequence).